This TCR beta chain stems from a study of blood T cell repertoires in COVID-19. Study at large: Specimens from acute and convalescent COVID-19 originated in the United States, Italy and Spain. Nucleic acid was either cDNA or gDNA, and it came from T cells, B-cell-depleted T cells, or PBMCs.

The length of the CDR3 is 18 residues. The V gene's germline CDR1 is SNHLY and CDR2 FYNNEI. V shed 5 bases, J shed 0 bases, and the junction held 13 bases outside the gene matches. Clones were sequenced by immunoSEQ multiplex PCR, and TCRdb holds only the in-frame ones, with some missing. The sample has roughly 93,000 clones, about 84% seen once. The specimen was peripheral blood. The TCR originated in a woman older than 75 with acute or convalescent COVID-19. V is TRBV2 and J is TRBJ1-5; 7 bases agree with TRBD1. The DNA of the CDR3 is TGTGCCAGCAGTCCACAGGGGCGATCTACTTATAGCAATCAGCCCCAGCATTTT. Protein product: CASSPQGRSTYSNQPQHF.